The 21 T cell receptor beta chains given below trace back to one sample, sequenced in a study of T cell responses to AZD1222 COVID-19 vaccine. Clones were sequenced by immunoSEQ multiplex PCR, and TCRdb holds only the in-frame ones, with some missing. The sample carries 100,000 to 110,000 clones, 87% recorded once. The sequences come from peripheral blood, collected on day 0 of AZD1222 vaccination. The receptors were gathered from an adult in good health.

This clone was detected once. The chain carries TRBV27 and TRBJ2-3, with TRBD2 matching 11 bases. The CDR3 is made up of 17 amino acids. Trimming cost V 4 bases and J 3 bases; bases outside gene matches: 9. Germline values: CDR1 MNHEY, CDR2 SMNVEV (reference sequence). In DNA, the CDR3 is TGTGCCAGCAGTTCCTTATTTAGCGGGAGGGGGACAGATACGCAGTATTTT. Translated, it gives CASSSLFSGRGTDTQYF.

The chain uses TRBV24-1 and TRBJ2-1; 8 bases agree with TRBD2. This CDR3 comprises 13 residues. With 2 bases clipped from V and 11 bases from J, the junction kept 4 bases outside the gene matches. Per germline, CDR1 KGHDR and CDR2 SFDVKD. The CDR3 is CATSDSPSGQQFF. CDR3 coding DNA: TGTGCCACCAGTGATTCCCCTAGCGGGCAGCAGTTCTTC.

This sequence joins TRBV10-1 and TRBJ1-2; 8 nucleotides match TRBD1. This CDR3 region has 15 residues. V lost 7 bases and J lost 5; bases outside the gene matches: 12. Per the germline V gene, CDR1 is WNHNN and CDR2 is SYGVQD (reference sequence). CDR3 amino acids: CASTSGTGLSYGYTF. Written as DNA, the CDR3 is TGCGCCAGCACCTCCGGGACAGGCCTTTCTTATGGCTACACCTTC.

The chain is built from TRBV5-6 and TRBJ1-5; D call uncertain. The germline V gene encodes CDR1 SGHDT and CDR2 YYEEEE. V dropped 2 bases and J dropped 6 bases, with 9 bases sitting between them. This CDR3 comprises 13 residues. The CDR3 DNA reads TGTGCCAGCAGCTTTATGGGGAGTCAGCCCCAGCATTTT. Its protein product is CASSFMGSQPQHF.

This chain links TRBV5-4 with TRBJ2-1; maybe TRBD2 (5 bases). The CDR3 totals 13 residues. Germline lookup yields CDR1 SGHNT and CDR2 YYREEE (reference sequence). V dropped 4 bases and J dropped 3 bases, with 8 bases sitting between them. The CDR3 protein is CASSGENYNEQFF. The CDR3 DNA reads TGTGCCAGCAGCGGGGAGAACTACAATGAGCAGTTCTTC.

The genes are TRBV15 and TRBJ1-5; 7 positions agree with TRBD1. The CDR3 has 16 residues. The V segment lost 0 bases and the J segment 4 bases; nucleotides outside the gene matches: 6. The germline V gene has CDR1 LNHNV and CDR2 YYDKDF (reference sequence). The CDR3 DNA reads as TGTGCCACCAGCAGAGATATGCAGGGGGGGAATCAGCCCCAGCATTTT. Protein: CATSRDMQGGNQPQHF.

CDR3 bases: TGTGCCAGCAGTTACTTTAGGACAGCTTCCTACGAGCAGTACTTC. This translates into CASSYFRTASYEQYF. The chain couples TRBV6-5 to TRBJ2-7, with a tentative D call TRBD1 (6 bases). This CDR3 is built from 15 residues. V lost 1 base and J lost 1, with 11 bases in between. CDR1 is MNHEY, CDR2 SVGAGI, per germline.

The gene calls are TRBV12-2 and TRBJ1-5. TRBV12-2 is given as a pseudogene. The CDR3 sequence is 16 residues long. CDR3 amino acids: CASRFEPSLGNQPQHF. In DNA form, the CDR3 reads TGTGCAAGTCGCTTTGAACCGTCCTTGGGCAATCAGCCCCAGCATTTT.

J is TRBJ2-1 and V is TRBV5-1; D gene uncertain. In germline, CDR1 is SGHRS, CDR2 YFSETQ. The CDR3 extends over 12 amino acids. V was cut by 0 bases and J by 7 bases, with 5 bases left in between. Written as DNA, the CDR3 is TGCGCCAGCAGCTTGGGGAGTAATGAGCAGTTCTTC. Translated, it gives CASSLGSNEQFF. Full variable domain (missing parts from reference TRBV5-1 and TRBJ2-1): KAGVTQTPRYLIKTRGQQVTLSCSPISGHRSVSWYQQTPGQGLQFLFEYFSETQRNKGNFPGRFSGRQFSNSRSEMNVSTLELGDSALYLCASSLGSNEQFFGPGTRLTVL.

V is TRBV7-2 and J is TRBJ2-2; a weak D match, TRBD1 (5 bases). CDR3 size: 21 residues. In germline, CDR1 is SGHTA, CDR2 FQGNSA. V was shortened by 0 bases and J by 2 bases, with 25 bases between the two germline ends. CDR3 nucleotide sequence: TGTGCCAGCAGCTTAGCCTTCCCCGCGACAGAACGCAAACTTAACACCGGGGAGCTGTTTTTT. It translates to CASSLAFPATERKLNTGELFF.

CDR3 coding DNA: TGTGCCAGCAGTTTATCGATCCAGGGGGCTTATGGCTACACCTTC. Encoded protein: CASSLSIQGAYGYTF. The rearrangement uses TRBV27 and TRBJ1-2; 8 nucleotides line up with TRBD1. Germline V CDR1 and CDR2: MNHEY, SMNVEV (reference sequence). CDR3 length: 15 residues. Losses at the gene ends were 0 bases for V and 5 bases for J; bases not matched to a gene: 5.

The chain links TRBV3-1 (or the pseudogene TRBV3-2) to TRBJ2-7; D is perhaps TRBD2 (6 bases). Germline assignment: CDR1 LGHDT and CDR2 YNNKEL (reference sequence). This CDR3 is 13 amino acids long. Trimming took 7 bases from V and 6 from J, leaving 16 bases between them. The CDR3 reads CASTLTGELEQYF. CDR3 DNA sequence: TGTGCCAGCACTCTGACGGGGGAGCTCGAGCAGTACTTC.

This clone has only a few counts. The J gene is TRBJ2-7, the V gene TRBV3-1 (or the pseudogene TRBV3-2); the D gene is possibly TRBD1 (5 bases). This CDR3 comprises 14 residues. CDR1 and CDR2 (germline): LGHDT, YNNKEL (reference sequence). V was shortened by 7 bases and J by 2 bases, with 15 bases between the two germline ends. CDR3 bases: TGTGCCAGCACTATCAACAGGAGAGCCTACGAGCAGTACTTC. It encodes CASTINRRAYEQYF.

V gene TRBV20-1 combines with J gene TRBJ1-1, with a tentative D call TRBD1 (6 bases). V was pared by 3 bases and J by 5 bases, with 13 bases between. The CDR3 sequence is 13 residues long. Per the germline V gene, CDR1 is DFQATT and CDR2 is SNEGSKA (reference sequence). The CDR3: CSASKGVSTEAFF. The DNA for the CDR3 is TGCAGTGCTAGTAAGGGGGTTTCTACTGAAGCTTTCTTT.

The J gene is TRBJ1-2, the V gene TRBV6-5, with TRBD1 matching over 8 bases. With V trimmed by 5 bases and J by 6 bases, 2 bases remained unmatched. The CDR3 extends over 12 amino acids. CDR1 MNHEY and CDR2 SVGAGI come from the germline V gene. CDR3 residues: CASSRDRHGYTF. The CDR3 DNA follows: TGTGCCAGCAGTAGGGACAGGCATGGCTACACCTTC.

This sequence joins TRBV2 and TRBJ2-1; tentative D call: TRBD2 (5 bases). There are 15 residues in the CDR3. Trimming cost V 4 bases and J 0 bases, with 10 bases left between them. CDR1 is SNHLY and CDR2 is FYNNEI in the germline V gene. CDR3 sequence (DNA): TGTGCCAGCAGTGCTAGCCCTATCTCCTACAATGAGCAGTTCTTC. Encoded protein: CASSASPISYNEQFF.

This clone appeared a few times. The V and J genes are TRBV2 and TRBJ1-6, with 8 bases fitting TRBD1. Germline assignment: CDR1 SNHLY and CDR2 FYNNEI. This CDR3 is built from 18 residues. V shed 0 bases and J 8 bases; nucleotides not matched to a gene: 12. CDR3 nucleotide sequence: TGTGCCAGCAGTGAAGCCGGACAGGGCTTTATCCCTTATTCACCCCTCCACTTT. Translated, it gives CASSEAGQGFIPYSPLHF.

The V call is TRBV19, the J call TRBJ1-6, with D perhaps matching TRBD1 (5 bases). V was pared by 7 bases and J by 5 bases, with 12 bases between. From germline, CDR1 is LNHDA and CDR2 SQIVND (reference sequence). CDR3 length: 14 amino acids. The CDR3 bases are TGTGCCAGTAATACGTGGGGGAATAATTCACCCCTCCACTTT. It encodes CASNTWGNNSPLHF.

V and J are TRBV5-4 and TRBJ2-1; 11 positions match TRBD2. Germline V gene sequence: CDR1 SGHNT, CDR2 YYREEE (reference sequence). This CDR3 is built from 14 residues. The ends lost 0 bases at V and 10 bases at J; junction bases unmatched: 3. This chain's CDR3 is CASSLGGLAVEQFF. The CDR3 coding sequence is TGTGCCAGCAGCTTGGGGGGACTAGCGGTGGAGCAGTTCTTC.

On this clone: Germline and junction disagree at one end, which may indicate a read error. The chain has TRBV7-2 and TRBJ2-1; TRBD2 matches at 7 bases. Germline V CDR1 and CDR2: SGHTA, FQGNSA. The CDR3 has 15 residues. The CDR3 here is CASSIAGYTPGEQFF. DNA of the CDR3: TGTGCCAGCAGCATAGCGGGCTATACTCCTGGTGAGCAGTTCTTC.

The table lists this clone with a count of one. The chain joins TRBV7-9 to TRBJ1-3; 8 bases line up with TRBD1. There are 18 residues in the CDR3. J lost 0 bases, V lost 5 bases, and 12 bases had no gene match. Germline lookup yields CDR1 SEHNR and CDR2 FQNEAQ (reference sequence). The CDR3 coding sequence is TGTGCCAGCAGCGTTCGACAGGGGAGCCGGGTCTCTGGAAACACCATATATTTT. It translates to CASSVRQGSRVSGNTIYF. Drawing the rest from reference TRBV7-9 and TRBJ1-3, the complete variable domain is DTGVSQNPRHKITKRGQNVTFRCDPISEHNRLYWYRQTLGQGPEFLTYFQNEAQLEKSRLLSDRFSAERPKGSFSTLEIQRTEQGDSAMYLCASSVRQGSRVSGNTIYFGEGSWLTVV.